This TCR beta chain comes out of a study of regulatory T cells in long-lasting Graves disease. The time point denotes: persistent/refractory GD, antithyroid drugs over 5 years with positive TRAb. TCR sequences were obtained from RNA taken from PBMCs. The patient group derived from an endocrinology department in Xi'an, China. In its sample, this clonotype was seen many times. Antigen specificity is unknown. For TCR beta, libraries came from iRepertoire HTBI primers and Arm-PCR of CDR3 regions. TCRdb re-called the multiplex PCR reads with MiXCR, one entry per CDR3 protein. The table lists some 420,000 distinct CDR3 sequences, about 20% of them singletons. CDR1 MNHEY and CDR2 SVGEGT come from the germline V gene. The CDR3 contains 14 residues. V lost 0 bases and J lost 3; bases outside the gene matches: 2. General study results and limits: Favored gene segments in persistent disease were TRBV28, TRBJ1-2 and TRBJ2-5. Blood alone, not thyroid tissue, was studied.

The TCR comes from a female donor with Graves disease. This sample comprised peripheral blood mononuclear cells (PBMCs), obtained when the disease was refractory, from a patient treated with antithyroid drugs. The V and J genes are TRBV6-2 or TRBV6-3 and TRBJ2-7; 7 nucleotides align to TRBD2. The CDR3: CASSYSLADYEQYF. CDR3 DNA sequence: TGTGCCAGCAGTTACTCCCTAGCGGACTACGAGCAGTACTTC.